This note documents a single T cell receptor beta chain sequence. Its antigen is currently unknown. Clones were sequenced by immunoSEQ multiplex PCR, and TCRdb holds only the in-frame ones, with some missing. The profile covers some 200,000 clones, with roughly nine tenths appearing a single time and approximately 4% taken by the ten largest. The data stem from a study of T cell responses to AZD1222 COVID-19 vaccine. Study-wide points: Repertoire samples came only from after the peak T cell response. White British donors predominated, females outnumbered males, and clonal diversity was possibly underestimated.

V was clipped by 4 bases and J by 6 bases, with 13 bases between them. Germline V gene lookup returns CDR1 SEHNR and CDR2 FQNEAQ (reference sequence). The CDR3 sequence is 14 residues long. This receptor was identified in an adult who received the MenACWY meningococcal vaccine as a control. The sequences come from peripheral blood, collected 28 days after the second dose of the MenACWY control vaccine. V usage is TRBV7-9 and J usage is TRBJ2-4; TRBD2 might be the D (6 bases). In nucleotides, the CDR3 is TGTGCCAGCAGCTCCCTTGGTAGCGGAAACATTCAGTACTTC. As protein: CASSSLGSGNIQYF.